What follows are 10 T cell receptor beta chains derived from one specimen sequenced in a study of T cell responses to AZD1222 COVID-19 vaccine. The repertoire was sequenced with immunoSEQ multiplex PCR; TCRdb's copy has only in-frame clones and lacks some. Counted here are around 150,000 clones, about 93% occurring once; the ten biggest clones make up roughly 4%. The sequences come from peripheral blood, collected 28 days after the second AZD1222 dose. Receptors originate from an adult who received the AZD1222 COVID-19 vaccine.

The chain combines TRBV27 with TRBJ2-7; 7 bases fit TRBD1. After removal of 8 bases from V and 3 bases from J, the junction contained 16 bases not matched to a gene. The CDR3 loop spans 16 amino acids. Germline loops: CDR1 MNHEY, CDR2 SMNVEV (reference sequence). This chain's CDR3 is CASSGGLTTDHYEQYF. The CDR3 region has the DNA TGTGCCAGCTCAGGGGGTTTGACGACGGACCACTACGAGCAGTACTTC.

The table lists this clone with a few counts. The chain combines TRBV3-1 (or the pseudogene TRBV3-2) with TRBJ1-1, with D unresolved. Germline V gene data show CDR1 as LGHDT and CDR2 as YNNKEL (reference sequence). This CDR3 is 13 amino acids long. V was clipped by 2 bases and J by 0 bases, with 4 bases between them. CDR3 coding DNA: TGTGCCAGCAGCCAAATGCTGAACACTGAAGCTTTCTTT. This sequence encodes CASSQMLNTEAFF.

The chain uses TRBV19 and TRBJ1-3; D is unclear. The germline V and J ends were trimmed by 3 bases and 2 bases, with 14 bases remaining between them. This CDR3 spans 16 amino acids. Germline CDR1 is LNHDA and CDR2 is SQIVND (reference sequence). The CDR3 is CASSMAPGSTGNTIYF. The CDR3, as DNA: TGTGCCAGTAGTATGGCCCCGGGAAGCACTGGAAACACCATATATTTT.

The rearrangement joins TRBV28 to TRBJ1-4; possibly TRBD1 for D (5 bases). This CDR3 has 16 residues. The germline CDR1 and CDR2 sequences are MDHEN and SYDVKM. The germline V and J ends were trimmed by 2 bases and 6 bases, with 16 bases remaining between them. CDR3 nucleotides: TGTGCCAGCAGTTTAGGTGGGTCAGGGATGTATGAAAAACTGTTTTTT. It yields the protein CASSLGGSGMYEKLFF.

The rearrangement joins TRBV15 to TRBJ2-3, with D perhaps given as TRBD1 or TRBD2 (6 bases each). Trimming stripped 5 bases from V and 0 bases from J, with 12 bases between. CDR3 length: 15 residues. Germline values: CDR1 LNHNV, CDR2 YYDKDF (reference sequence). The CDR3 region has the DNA TGTGCCACCAGCCGAGGGGGGCAGAGCACAGATACGCAGTATTTT. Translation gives CATSRGGQSTDTQYF.

The CDR3 protein is CASSQNSPEQYF. For the CDR3, the DNA is TGCGCCAGCAGCCAGAACAGCCCCGAGCAGTACTTC. V usage is TRBV4-1 and J usage is TRBJ2-7; D gene unclear. V shed 3 bases and J shed 6 bases, with 9 bases lying between them. CDR3 size: 12 residues. Germline lookup yields CDR1 MGHRA and CDR2 YSYEKL.

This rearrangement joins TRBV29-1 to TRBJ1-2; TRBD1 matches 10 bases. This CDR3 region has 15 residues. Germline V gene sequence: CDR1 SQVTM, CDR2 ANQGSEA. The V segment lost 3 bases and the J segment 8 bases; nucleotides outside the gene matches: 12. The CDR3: CSVEGSDRGLEGYTF. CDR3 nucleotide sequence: TGCAGCGTTGAGGGGAGCGACAGGGGGCTAGAAGGCTACACCTTC.

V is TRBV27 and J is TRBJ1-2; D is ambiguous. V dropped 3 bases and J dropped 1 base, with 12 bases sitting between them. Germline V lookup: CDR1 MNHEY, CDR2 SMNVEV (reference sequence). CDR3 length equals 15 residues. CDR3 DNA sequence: TGTGCCAGCAGTTTTACAGACCACATTAACTATGGCTACACCTTC. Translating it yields CASSFTDHINYGYTF.

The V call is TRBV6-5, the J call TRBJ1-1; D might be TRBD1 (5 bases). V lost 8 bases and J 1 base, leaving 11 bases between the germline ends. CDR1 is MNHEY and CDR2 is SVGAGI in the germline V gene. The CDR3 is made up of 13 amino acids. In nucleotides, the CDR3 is TGTGCCAGCCTCAGGGCTACGAACACTGAAGCTTTCTTT. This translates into CASLRATNTEAFF.

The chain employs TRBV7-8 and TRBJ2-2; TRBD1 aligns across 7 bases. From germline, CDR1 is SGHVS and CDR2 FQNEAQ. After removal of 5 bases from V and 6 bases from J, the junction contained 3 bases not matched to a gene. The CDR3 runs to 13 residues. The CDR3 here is CASSPTGPGELFF. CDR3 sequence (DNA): TGTGCCAGCAGCCCGACAGGGCCCGGGGAGCTGTTTTTT.